Below are 3 T cell receptor beta chains sequenced from a single sample in a study of immune characterization of retroperitoneal liposarcoma. Using its own MiXCR run on the PCR reads, TCRdb lists one record per CDR3 protein. In the table there are some 10,000 distinct CDR3 sequences, about a quarter of which are singletons. What was sequenced was tumor tissue. These receptor sequences come from a female donor with retroperitoneal liposarcoma.

This chain joins TRBV7-2 and TRBJ1-2; D gene unclear. Looked up from germline, CDR1 is SGHTA and CDR2 is FQGNSA. This CDR3 comprises 13 residues. Deletions cut 2 bases from V and 6 bases from J, with 10 bases between. The DNA for the CDR3 is TGTGCCAGCAGCTTACAACAGATCGATGGCTACACCTTC. Translation gives CASSLQQIDGYTF.

The chain joins TRBV7-2 to TRBJ2-5; 10 nucleotides agree with TRBD1. The DNA end favors TRBJ2-7, so the J call may be wrong. The CDR3 runs to 14 residues. Germline V gene sequence: CDR1 SGHTA, CDR2 FQGNSA. The DNA for the CDR3 is TGTGCCAGCAGCCCCGACAGGGGGCGCCACGAGCAGTACTTC. Its protein product is CASSPDRGRHEQYF.

This clonotype was recorded many times. V gene TRBV11-3 combines with J gene TRBJ2-1; tentatively, D is TRBD1 (6 bases). The tail of the sequence fits TRBJ2-7 better, so the J call may be wrong. CDR1 is SGHNT and CDR2 is YENEEA in the germline V gene. The CDR3 totals 15 residues. The CDR3 DNA reads TGTGCCAGCAGCTCCCGGGACATAAATCCATACGAGCAGTACTTC. Protein: CASSSRDINPYEQYF.